This TCR beta chain was documented in a study of cytotoxic CD8 clonotypes in ibrutinib-treated CLL. Trimming shortened V by 3 bases and J by 4 bases, and 19 bases separated the two germline ends. CDR1 is SGHVS and CDR2 is FQNEAQ in the germline V gene. This CDR3 has 17 amino acids. Broader study findings: Public clonotypes proved infrequent, and on treatment they shrank or remained steady. While tracking circulating CD8+ T-cell counts, baseline clonality exceeded that of age-matched healthy donors. Rising at ibrutinib response, clonality subsequently fell back toward baseline at progression.

Target depth was 1 in 200,000 to 1 in 1 million T cells, about 10x per clonotype. Repertoires were generated with immunoSEQ multiplex PCR, while TCRdb's copy carries only in-frame clones and drops some. This table holds some 170,000 clones, approximately 91% found once. Worth noting for this clone: The target antigen is unknown.

The TCR sequence derives from a human donor with chronic lymphocytic leukemia. The chain has TRBV7-8 and TRBJ1-5, with D perhaps matching TRBD1 (5 bases). Sequencing used PBMCs, obtained at disease progression, from a patient treated with ibrutinib. In DNA, the CDR3 is TGTGCCAGCAGCTTGTTAGTCGGCCGGGGCCTTAATCAGCCCCAGCATTTT. Residues: CASSLLVGRGLNQPQHF. The complete variable domain, with remaining parts taken from reference TRBV7-8 and TRBJ1-5, reads GAGVSQSPRYKVAKRGQDVALRCDPISGHVSLFWYQQALGQGPEFLTYFQNEAQLDKSGLPSDRFFAERPEGSVSTLKIQRTQQEDSAVYLCASSLLVGRGLNQPQHFGDGTRLSIL.